The text below deals with one TCR beta chain. Its antigen remains unknown. The data are from a study of T cells after yellow fever vaccination. The study's findings and limits: From the bulk population, abundant clonotypes could contaminate and appear within FACS-sorted repertoires. Some clonotypes were seen in both the CD4 and the CD8 compartments. These made up a small share and likely arose from convergent recombination. It was the secondary response that reached its peak faster, day 5 versus 15, but it was weaker.

TCRdb re-called the 5' RACE reads with MiXCR, one entry per CDR3 protein. This repertoire shows some 670,000 distinct CDR3 sequences, approximately 13% found once; its top ten account for 14% to 15%. Per the germline V gene, CDR1 is MNHEY and CDR2 is SVGAGI. The CDR3 contains 12 residues. The V end was cut by 6 bases, the J end by 5 bases, with 9 bases between. The material was PBMCs, obtained on the day of the yellow fever booster vaccination. V is TRBV6-5 and J is TRBJ2-3; D remains unclear. The clonotype originates from a man aged 30-40 years who received the YFV17D yellow fever vaccine. This chain's CDR3 is CASRSSVDTQYF. The CDR3, as DNA: TGTGCCAGCAGGTCCAGCGTAGATACGCAGTATTTT.